A single sample gave rise to the 29 T cell receptor beta chains below, sequenced in a study of T-cell reconstitution after alpha-beta-depleted transplantation in children. These receptors' targets are unknown. Study-level findings and limits: Reports say that about two months after transplant, the alpha-beta T cells came out of several hundred graft clones that had expanded.

Preparation of the TCRbeta library involved a method that used unique molecular identifiers. TCRdb reprocessed the PCR reads via MiXCR and lists one record per CDR3 protein. The data show approximately 30,000 distinct CDR3 sequences, with around 7% seen just once and approximately 30% held by the top ten. The sequencing used peripheral blood, collected 60 days after TCRalphabeta/CD19-depleted stem cell transplant. The source of these receptors is a child under three years old who had a stem cell transplant for acute myeloid leukemia, so the T cells may come from the graft donor.

This clonotype was recorded many times. CDR3 in DNA: TGTGCCAGCAGTCGGGACACCTATTACACCGGGGAGCTGTTTTTT. It yields the protein CASSRDTYYTGELFF. The chain recombines TRBV12-3 or TRBV12-4 with TRBJ2-2, with a possible D match to TRBD1 (6 bases). Trimming stripped 5 bases from V and 3 bases from J, with 13 bases between. The CDR3 has 15 residues.

This clonotype was seen at least ten times. The J gene is TRBJ2-2, the V gene TRBV4-2, with 8 bases identical to TRBD1. Unmatched junction bases numbered 8, after V lost 0 bases and J lost 8 bases. The CDR3 totals 16 residues. Germline V CDR1 and CDR2: LGHNA, YNFKEQ. The CDR3 DNA follows: TGTGCCAGCAGCCAAGAGGACCCAGGGGGCATAGGGGAGCTGTTTTTT. Its translation: CASSQEDPGGIGELFF.

At least ten counts were recorded for this clonotype. The rearrangement links TRBV10-2 to TRBJ2-1; possibly TRBD2 for D (6 bases). V shed 3 bases and J shed 7 bases, with 13 bases lying between them. The CDR3 is made up of 14 amino acids. Germline CDR1 and CDR2: WSHSY and SAAADI. The CDR3 is CASSERREKNEQFF. The DNA for the CDR3 is TGCGCCAGCAGTGAAAGGAGGGAGAAAAATGAGCAGTTCTTC.

This clonotype was seen repeatedly, ten times or more. This chain joins TRBV4-3 and TRBJ2-3, with no clear D. The CDR3 loop spans 14 amino acids. In germline, CDR1 is LGHNA, CDR2 YSLEER. The V end was cut by 0 bases, the J end by 5 bases, with 9 bases between. The CDR3 sequence is CASSQDGSGDTQYF. CDR3 nucleotides: TGCGCCAGCAGCCAAGATGGGTCTGGAGATACGCAGTATTTT.

At least ten counts were recorded for this clonotype. The chain links TRBV15 to TRBJ2-7; D not resolved. Germline CDR1 and CDR2: LNHNV and YYDKDF (reference sequence). The CDR3 has 15 amino acids. V gave up 3 bases and J gave up 4 bases, with 16 bases separating them. The CDR3 is CATSSEPEGSYEQYF. CDR3 coding DNA: TGTGCCACCAGCAGCGAACCCGAAGGAAGTTACGAGCAGTACTTC.

This clonotype appeared a few times. The J gene is TRBJ2-1, the V gene TRBV20-1, with D perhaps TRBD2 (6 bases). The V end lost 6 bases, the J end lost 10 bases, and 31 bases lay between the germline ends. The germline V gene encodes CDR1 DFQATT and CDR2 SNEGSKA (reference sequence). CDR3 length equals 17 residues. CDR3 in DNA: TGCAGTGCCAGAACGGGTCGCTCGGGAGCCCGTCGGAGAGAGCAGTTCTTC. Translated, it gives CSARTGRSGARRREQFF.

This clonotype was counted between two and nine times. The chain recombines TRBV7-3 with TRBJ2-2; the match to TRBD1 covers 7 bases. This CDR3 comprises 15 residues. The junction had 10 bases not matched to a gene; V was cut back by 6 bases and J by 6 bases. CDR1 SGHTA and CDR2 FQGTGA come from the germline V gene. The DNA of the CDR3 is TGTGCCAGCAGTACGACCGGGACAGCCCCCGGGGAGCTGTTTTTT. Translating it yields CASSTTGTAPGELFF.

This clonotype was detected many times. The genes are TRBV4-3 and TRBJ2-1; possibly TRBD2 for D (5 bases). This CDR3 region has 14 residues. V lost 3 bases and J 0 bases, leaving 6 bases between the germline ends. The germline V gene has CDR1 LGHNA and CDR2 YSLEER. The CDR3 reads CASSQAGSYNEQFF. The CDR3 DNA follows: TGCGCCAGCAGCCAGGCGGGCTCCTACAATGAGCAGTTCTTC.

This clonotype has ten or more counts. The rearrangement uses TRBV6-2 or TRBV6-3 and TRBJ2-7; D may be TRBD1 (6 bases). CDR3 length equals 16 residues. Trimming pared 6 bases from V and 0 bases from J, leaving 18 bases between. Germline CDR1 and CDR2: MNHEY and SVGEGT. CDR3 sequence: CASSQNSDSLSYEQYF. The CDR3 DNA is TGTGCCAGCAGCCAAAATTCGGACAGCCTCTCCTACGAGCAGTACTTC.

The chain recombines TRBV28 with TRBJ2-3; D gene ambiguous. The CDR3 consists of 13 residues. V shed 3 bases and J shed 5 bases, with 9 bases lying between them. Looked up from germline, CDR1 is MDHEN and CDR2 is SYDVKM. CDR3 in DNA: TGTGCCAGCAGTTTCGTGGAACTAGATACGCAGTATTTT. Translating gives CASSFVELDTQYF.

This clonotype showed up many times. CDR3 coding DNA: TGCGCCAGCAGCCAAGATTCGGGACAGGGGAGAAGGGCCTACGAGCAGTACTTC. Amino acids: CASSQDSGQGRRAYEQYF. V usage is TRBV4-3 and J usage is TRBJ2-7; TRBD1 matches 10 bases. Germline trimming cut 0 bases from V and 2 bases from J; bases unmatched to any gene: 10. This CDR3 has 18 residues. Germline CDR1 reads LGHNA; CDR2 reads YSLEER.

In its sample, this clonotype was seen many times. The rearrangement links TRBV28 to TRBJ2-5; D possibly corresponds to TRBD1 (5 bases). The CDR3 spans 15 residues. Germline V lookup: CDR1 MDHEN, CDR2 SYDVKM. The V end lost 5 bases, the J end lost 1 base, and 14 bases lay between the germline ends. The CDR3 here is CASSLTASPQETQYF. The CDR3 DNA reads TGTGCCAGCAGTCTGACAGCCTCTCCCCAAGAGACCCAGTACTTC.

This chain uses TRBV10-3 with TRBJ2-7; no clear D gene. The CDR3 consists of 13 residues. Germline CDR1 is ENHRY and CDR2 is SYGVKD. V was clipped by 10 bases and J by 1 base, with 14 bases between them. CDR3 protein: CATNRSPSYEQYF. The CDR3, as DNA: TGTGCCACCAACAGATCACCTTCCTACGAGCAGTACTTC.

This clonotype was recorded at least ten times. The chain has TRBV7-6 and TRBJ1-1; 8 bases align to TRBD1. Germline lookup yields CDR1 SGHVS and CDR2 FNYEAQ. The V gene end was trimmed by 4 bases and the J gene end by 4 bases; junction bases not matched to a gene: 5. The CDR3 runs to 14 residues. The CDR3 is CASSSSGTGTEAFF. DNA for the CDR3: TGTGCCAGCAGCTCTTCCGGGACAGGCACTGAAGCTTTCTTT.

This clonotype was seen at least ten times. The chain joins TRBV7-9 to TRBJ2-7; tentative D call: TRBD1 (6 bases). CDR3 size: 15 residues. Germline values: CDR1 SEHNR, CDR2 FQNEAQ (reference sequence). V lost 3 bases and J lost 0, with 12 bases in between. This chain's CDR3 is CASSLGHTSSYEQYF. The DNA for the CDR3 is TGTGCCAGCAGCTTGGGACACACGAGCTCCTACGAGCAGTACTTC.

The chain uses TRBV10-3 and TRBJ1-2; D remains ambiguous. The CDR3 covers 13 residues. V shed 7 bases and J shed 4 bases, with 13 bases lying between them. Germline CDR1 reads ENHRY; CDR2 reads SYGVKD. The CDR3 nucleotides read TGTGCCATCATGCGTGGCGGGAGCTATGGCTACACCTTC. Amino acid sequence: CAIMRGGSYGYTF.

This clonotype was detected many times. The V call is TRBV7-2, the J call TRBJ2-2; no firm D call. V lost 5 bases, J lost 0 bases, and 13 bases lay in between. From germline, CDR1 is SGHTA and CDR2 FQGNSA. The CDR3 has 16 residues. CDR3 DNA sequence: TGTGCCAGCAGCACAAGACTCCTCGCGAACACCGGGGAGCTGTTTTTT. Amino acids: CASSTRLLANTGELFF.

In this sample, this clonotype turned up many times. This sequence joins TRBV10-3 and TRBJ2-3, with D perhaps TRBD1 (6 bases). The germline gives CDR1 ENHRY, CDR2 SYGVKD. The CDR3 extends over 14 amino acids. Deletions cut 6 bases from V and 0 bases from J, with 10 bases between. The CDR3 loop reads CAISRTASTDTQYF. For the CDR3, the DNA is TGTGCCATCAGCCGGACAGCTAGCACAGATACGCAGTATTTT.

This clonotype was detected many times. The V call is TRBV11-2, the J call TRBJ2-5; tentatively, D is TRBD1 (5 bases). Germline lookup yields CDR1 SGHAT and CDR2 FQNNGV. CDR3 length: 14 amino acids. Trimming shortened V by 8 bases and J by 2 bases, and 15 bases separated the two germline ends. Here the CDR3 DNA reads TGTGCCAGCGCTTCCCTGGCAGGGCAAGAGACCCAGTACTTC. Residues: CASASLAGQETQYF.

This clonotype was seen at least ten times. The genes are TRBV5-6 and TRBJ2-7, with TRBD1 matching over 9 bases. Per the germline V gene, CDR1 is SGHDT and CDR2 is YYEEEE. This CDR3 has 14 residues. V lost 3 bases to trimming and J lost 2 bases; unmatched junction nucleotides: 3. This CDR3 reads CASSSRDRAYEQYF. As DNA, the CDR3 is TGTGCCAGCAGCTCTCGGGACAGGGCCTACGAGCAGTACTTC.

The table lists this clonotype with many counts. The chain recombines TRBV11-2 with TRBJ2-5; a possible D gene is TRBD1 (6 bases). CDR1 is SGHAT, CDR2 FQNNGV, per germline. CDR3 length equals 15 residues. V lost 5 bases, J lost 2 bases, and 15 bases lay in between. CDR3 residues: CASSPGAGVQETQYF. In DNA form, the CDR3 reads TGTGCCAGCAGCCCAGGGGCTGGAGTTCAAGAGACCCAGTACTTC.

This clonotype appeared many times. For the CDR3, the DNA is TGTGCCAGCAGCCAAGGGTTGGTAGGGGGTTTCAATGAGCAGTTCTTC. Amino acids: CASSQGLVGGFNEQFF. The chain employs TRBV14 and TRBJ2-1, with D tentatively TRBD1 (6 bases). The CDR3 loop spans 16 amino acids. The germline V gene encodes CDR1 SGHDN and CDR2 FVKESK. Trimming cost V 1 base and J 6 bases, with 16 bases left between them.

This clonotype was recorded at least ten times. The rearrangement links TRBV4-1 to TRBJ2-7; D is ambiguous. V lost 4 bases to trimming and J lost 2 bases, with 15 bases between them. The CDR3 length is 15 residues. Germline V gives CDR1 MGHRA, CDR2 YSYEKL. CDR3 DNA: TGCGCCAGCAGCCCCAATGATCTGGGGACCTACGAGCAGTACTTC. Encoded protein: CASSPNDLGTYEQYF.

The sample holds many counts of this clonotype. The chain links TRBV27 to TRBJ2-5, with a tentative D call TRBD2 (6 bases). The CDR3 is 15 amino acids. Germline CDR1 MNHEY, CDR2 SMNVEV (reference sequence). With 1 base removed from V and 5 bases from J, the gap between germline ends came to 14 bases. The CDR3 DNA is TGTGCCAGCAGTTTATGGGGCTCCGCGGGGGAGACCCAGTACTTC. Its translation: CASSLWGSAGETQYF.

This clonotype was seen many times. The J gene is TRBJ2-1, the V gene TRBV7-9; weak D call: TRBD1 (6 bases). V was clipped by 5 bases and J by 7 bases, with 18 bases between them. This CDR3 is 15 amino acids long. Germline CDR1 is SEHNR and CDR2 is FQNEAQ (reference sequence). The CDR3 DNA follows: TGTGCCAGCAGCCCTGACATAGGGGGAATGAATGAGCAGTTCTTC. This sequence encodes CASSPDIGGMNEQFF.

This clonotype was observed at least ten times. The V call is TRBV5-1, the J call TRBJ2-1; D unresolved. CDR1 and CDR2 from the germline V gene are SGHRS and YFSETQ. V was pared by 4 bases and J by 4 bases, with 9 bases between. The CDR3 loop spans 13 amino acids. The CDR3 region is CASSITWYNEQFF. As DNA, the CDR3 is TGCGCCAGCAGCATCACGTGGTACAATGAGCAGTTCTTC.

This clonotype came up many times. The gene calls are TRBV21-1 and TRBJ2-7; the DNA was not compared with TRBD1, the D call given in the table. TRBV21-1 corresponds to a pseudogene. This CDR3 has 19 residues. The CDR3 loop is CASSKVGVRTGELTYEQYF. The CDR3 DNA follows: TGTGCCAGCAGCAAAGTGGGGGTGAGGACAGGGGAACTTACCTACGAGCAGTACTTC.

The sample holds one count of this clonotype. This chain joins TRBV5-2 and TRBJ1-2; the table's TRBD1 call for D was not verified on the DNA. TRBV5-2 has pseudogene status. This CDR3 is 14 amino acids long. The chain's CDR3 is CASCLGTDNYGYTF. Written as DNA, the CDR3 is TGTGCGAGCTGCCTAGGGACAGATAACTATGGCTACACCTTC.

There are many counts of this clonotype. The chain is built from TRBV29-1 and TRBJ2-2; possibly TRBD1 for D (6 bases). The CDR3 has 14 residues. Trimming stripped 0 bases from V and 5 bases from J, with 10 bases between. CDR1 and CDR2 (germline): SQVTM, ANQGSEA. CDR3 loop: CSVEDGTNTGELFF. In nucleotides, the CDR3 is TGCAGCGTTGAAGACGGGACAAATACCGGGGAGCTGTTTTTT.